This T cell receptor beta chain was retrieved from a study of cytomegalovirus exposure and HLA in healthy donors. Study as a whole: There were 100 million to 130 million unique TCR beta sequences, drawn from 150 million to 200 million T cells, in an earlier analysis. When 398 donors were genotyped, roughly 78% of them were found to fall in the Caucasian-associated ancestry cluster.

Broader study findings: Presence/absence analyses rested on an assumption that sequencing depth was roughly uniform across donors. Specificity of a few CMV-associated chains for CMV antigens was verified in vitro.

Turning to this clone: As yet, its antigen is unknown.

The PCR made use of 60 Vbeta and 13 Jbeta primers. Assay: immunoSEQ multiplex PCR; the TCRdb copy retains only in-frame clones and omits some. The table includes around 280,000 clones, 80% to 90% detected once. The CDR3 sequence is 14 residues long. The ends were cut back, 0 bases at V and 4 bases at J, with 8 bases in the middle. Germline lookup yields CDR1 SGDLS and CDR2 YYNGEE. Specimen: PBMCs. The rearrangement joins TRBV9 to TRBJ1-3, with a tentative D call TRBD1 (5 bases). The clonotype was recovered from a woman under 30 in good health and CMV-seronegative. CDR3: CASSVAGSGNTIYF. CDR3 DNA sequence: TGTGCCAGCAGCGTAGCAGGGTCCGGAAACACCATATATTTT. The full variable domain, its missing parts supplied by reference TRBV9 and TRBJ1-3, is DSGVTQTPKHLITATGQRVTLRCSPRSGDLSVYWYQQSLDQGLQFLIQYYNGEERAKGNILERFSAQQFPDLHSELNLSSLELGDSALYFCASSVAGSGNTIYFGEGSWLTVV.